This T cell receptor beta chain was identified in a study of blood T cell repertoires in COVID-19 (dated by TCRdb to the early 2020s). As for the study more broadly: Samples covering the acute and convalescent phases of COVID-19 were provided by collaborators in the United States, Italy and Spain. The prospective study material was composed of cDNA or gDNA derived from T cells, B-cell-depleted T cells, or PBMCs. Deeply sampled blood TCRbeta repertoires from subjects exposed to, actively infected with, or recovered from COVID-19 were included in the dataset. The repertoires were released in a freely available public database meant as a resource for research on the immune response to SARS-CoV-2. The samples were drawn from two sources: the first 160 participants of the ongoing ImmuneRACE study, and 950 to 1,500 subjects contributed by 6 global collaborators. The sample metadata nearly always contained a de-identified subject ID, COVID-19 status, age in years and sex. Where HLA class I and class II types were available, the types were taken from metadata supplied by the sample provider, not from assay-based typing.

The immunoSEQ Assay, a bias-controlled multiplex PCR, was used to amplify TCRbeta CDR3 regions from genomic DNA. Concerning the study's data processing: Nucleated cell counts per sample were estimated from amplification of reference gene primers within the assay. To quantify the absolute abundance of each unique TCRbeta CDR3 rearrangement, sequence reads were collapsed and filtered. Productive Simpson clonality was computed per sample as the square root of Simpson's diversity index over productive rearrangements. Sourced from immuneACCESS, this table was stored by TCRdb with only in-frame sequences that have V and J called. A share of the clones is absent; for the studies checked, an unresolved V gene accounts for under half, and the remainder has no known explanation. Clone size and V and J calls were adopted from that table, with D and trimming inferred from the DNA. This sample gives 350,000 to 450,000 clones in total; 85% of them show up just once. The biggest ten clones account for 3.5% to 4% of the sample.

The collaborating institutions used their own protocols to collect whole blood in K2EDTA tubes. For TCRbeta analysis, collaborators shipped samples as frozen whole blood, isolated PBMCs, or DNA extracted from either of those sample types. Broad study findings and their caveats: How much clinical and demographic metadata was included differed by source and by participant, and the metadata was provided uncurated.

CDR1 and CDR2 were assigned from the germline V gene as SGHRS and YFSETQ. V gives up 0 bases and J gives up 1 base, and the segment between their germline ends measures 5 bases. The CDR3 runs 13 amino acids, cysteine and phenylalanine included. The CDR3 DNA has 39 bases and is translated from base 1. This clone was recorded once. Its antigen is unknown. No much larger clone exists at a distance of one base, and base qualities are not known. Specimen: peripheral blood. This receptor was obtained from a woman aged 18-30 years with acute or convalescent COVID-19. The chain employs TRBV5-1 and TRBJ2-7; the D gene identity is not certain. DNA sequence: TGCGCCAGCAGCTTGGACATATCCTACGAGCAGTACTTC. This sequence encodes CASSLDISYEQYF.